Each of the 8 T cell receptor beta chains below was sequenced from the same sample in a study of beta chain features in type 1 diabetes. Every bit of the isolated RNA underwent reverse transcription, so sequencing read expressed TCRB transcripts. The table came from immunoSEQ multiplex PCR; TCRdb's copy has only in-frame clones and leaves some out. The sample yields about 60,000 clones, roughly three fifths seen once. Sequenced: Tregs from blood. Every receptor here comes from a woman aged 18 to 35 in good health.

The chain joins TRBV7-9 to TRBJ1-2; D remains ambiguous. CDR1 and CDR2 (germline): SEHNR, FQNEAQ (reference sequence). The CDR3 sequence is 13 residues long. The V and J ends lost 0 bases and 2 bases respectively, with 4 bases between them. The CDR3 nucleotides read TGTGCCAGCAGCTTAGCAGCGAACTATGGCTACACCTTC. It encodes CASSLAANYGYTF.

This clone was detected a few times. The gene calls are TRBV18 and TRBJ2-1; tentatively, D is TRBD2 (5 bases). The CDR3 covers 16 residues. Trimming removed 6 bases from V and 5 bases from J, with 20 bases in between. CDR1 is KGHSH, CDR2 LQKENI, per germline. CDR3 coding DNA: TGTGCCAGCTCCCCCGGTGTTGCGGGCCTCGACAATGAGCAGTTCTTC. Translation gives CASSPGVAGLDNEQFF.

This clone was counted only a few times. J is TRBJ1-1 and V is TRBV7-2; 7 bases align to TRBD1. Germline CDR1 reads SGHTA; CDR2 reads FQGNSA. CDR3 length equals 16 residues. J was trimmed by 0 bases and V by 3 bases; bases with no gene match: 7. The CDR3 coding sequence is TGTGCCAGCAGCTTCCAGACAGGGCACGTGAACACTGAAGCTTTCTTT. It codes for CASSFQTGHVNTEAFF.

The CDR3: CASSPRSVAGGSADTQYF. CDR3 nucleotides: TGTGCCAGCTCACCACGATCCGTAGCGGGAGGGTCCGCAGATACGCAGTATTTT. V gene TRBV18 combines with J gene TRBJ2-3; TRBD2 agrees at 11 bases. V lost 1 base to trimming and J lost 4 bases; unmatched junction nucleotides: 10. Germline values: CDR1 KGHSH, CDR2 LQKENI. This CDR3 has 18 amino acids. The whole variable domain, remainder taken from reference TRBV18 and TRBJ2-3, is NAGVMQNPRHLVRRRGQEARLRCSPMKGHSHVYWYRQLPEEGLKFMVYLQKENIIDESGMPKERFSAEFPKEGPSILRIQQVVRGDSAAYFCASSPRSVAGGSADTQYFGPGTRLTVL.

V gene TRBV2 combines with J gene TRBJ1-1; D perhaps matches TRBD1 (5 bases). V lost 6 bases, J lost 0 bases, and 17 bases lay in between. Germline loops: CDR1 SNHLY, CDR2 FYNNEI. CDR3 length: 16 residues. CDR3 DNA sequence: TGTGCCAGCAGCGCCCTGGGGCGGACTATGAACACTGAAGCTTTCTTT. Residues: CASSALGRTMNTEAFF.

The rearrangement links TRBV5-1 to TRBJ1-4, with no clear D. From germline, CDR1 is SGHRS and CDR2 YFSETQ. CDR3 length: 15 residues. V lost 0 bases and J 3 bases, leaving 9 bases between the germline ends. CDR3 sequence (DNA): TGCGCCAGCAGCTTGGAACCGGGTGCTAATGAAAAACTGTTTTTT. Encoded protein: CASSLEPGANEKLFF.

Written as DNA, the CDR3 is TGTGCCAGTAGAGGGGGGGCCCCGACAAACTATGGCTACACCTTC. This encodes CASRGGAPTNYGYTF. This sequence joins TRBV28 and TRBJ1-2, with a possible D match to TRBD1 (6 bases). Germline V gene data show CDR1 as MDHEN and CDR2 as SYDVKM. The CDR3 sequence is 15 residues long. Deletions cut 9 bases from V and 2 bases from J, with 19 bases between.

This clone was seen more than once but under ten times. The chain recombines TRBV25-1 with TRBJ2-7, with TRBD1 identical over 9 bases. After removal of 8 bases from V and 5 bases from J, the junction contained 7 bases not matched to a gene. The CDR3 has 13 amino acids. The germline CDR1 and CDR2 sequences are MGHDK and SYGVNS. CDR3 in DNA: TGTGCCAGCGGGGACAGGGAGCAGAACGAGCAGTACTTC. Protein: CASGDREQNEQYF.